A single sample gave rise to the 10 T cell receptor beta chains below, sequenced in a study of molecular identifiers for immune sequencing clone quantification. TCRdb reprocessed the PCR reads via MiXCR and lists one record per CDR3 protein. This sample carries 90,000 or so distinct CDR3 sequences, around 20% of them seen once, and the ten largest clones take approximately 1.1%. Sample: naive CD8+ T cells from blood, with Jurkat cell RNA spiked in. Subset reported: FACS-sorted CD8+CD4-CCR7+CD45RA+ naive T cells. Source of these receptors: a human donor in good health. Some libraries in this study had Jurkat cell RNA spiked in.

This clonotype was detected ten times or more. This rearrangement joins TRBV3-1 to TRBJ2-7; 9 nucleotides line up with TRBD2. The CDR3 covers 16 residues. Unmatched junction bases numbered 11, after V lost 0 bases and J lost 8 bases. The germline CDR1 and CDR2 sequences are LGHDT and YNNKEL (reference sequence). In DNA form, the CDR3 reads TGTGCCAGCAGCCAAGATTTACGCGGGGGGGCCCTAAAGCAGTACTTC. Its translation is CASSQDLRGGALKQYF.

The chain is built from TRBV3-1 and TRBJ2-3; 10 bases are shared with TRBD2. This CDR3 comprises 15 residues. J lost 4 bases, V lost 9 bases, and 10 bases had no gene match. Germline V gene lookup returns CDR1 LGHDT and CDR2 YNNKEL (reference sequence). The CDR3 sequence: CASEESGGAADTQYF. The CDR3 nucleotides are TGTGCCAGTGAGGAGAGCGGGGGGGCAGCAGATACGCAGTATTTT.

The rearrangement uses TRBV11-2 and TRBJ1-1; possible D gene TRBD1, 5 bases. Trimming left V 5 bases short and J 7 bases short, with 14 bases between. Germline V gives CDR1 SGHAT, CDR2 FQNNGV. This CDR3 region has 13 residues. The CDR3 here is CASSPARGSEAFF. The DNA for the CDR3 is TGTGCCAGCAGCCCCGCGCGGGGCAGTGAAGCTTTCTTT.

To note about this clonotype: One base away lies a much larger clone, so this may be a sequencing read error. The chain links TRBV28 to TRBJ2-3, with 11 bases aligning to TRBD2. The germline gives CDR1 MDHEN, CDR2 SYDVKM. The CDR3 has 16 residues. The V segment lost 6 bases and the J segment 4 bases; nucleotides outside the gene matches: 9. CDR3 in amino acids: CASRRAGTSGADTQYF. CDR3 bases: TGTGCCAGCAGACGTGCCGGGACTAGCGGAGCAGATACGCAGTATTTT.

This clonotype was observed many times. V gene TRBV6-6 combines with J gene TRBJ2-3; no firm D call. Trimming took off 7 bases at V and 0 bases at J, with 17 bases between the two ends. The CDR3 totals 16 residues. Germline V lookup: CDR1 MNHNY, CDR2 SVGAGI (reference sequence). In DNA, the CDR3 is TGTGCCAGCACCCCCTTTGTAGGTAGTAGCACAGATACGCAGTATTTT. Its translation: CASTPFVGSSTDTQYF.

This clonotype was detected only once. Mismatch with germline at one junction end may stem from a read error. CDR3 coding DNA: TGTGCCAGCACCCTTGGGGGACAGATTAATGGAAAACTGTTTTTT. It encodes CASTLGGQINGKLFF. The chain combines TRBV12-3 or TRBV12-4 with TRBJ1-4; 7 nucleotides match TRBD1. The CDR3 consists of 15 residues.

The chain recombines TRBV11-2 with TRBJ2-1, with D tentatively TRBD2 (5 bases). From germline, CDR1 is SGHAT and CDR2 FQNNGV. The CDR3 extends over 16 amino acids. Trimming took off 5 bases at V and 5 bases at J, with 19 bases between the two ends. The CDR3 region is CASSQPLRLAHNEQFF. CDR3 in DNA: TGTGCCAGCAGCCAACCCCTGAGGCTAGCTCACAATGAGCAGTTCTTC.

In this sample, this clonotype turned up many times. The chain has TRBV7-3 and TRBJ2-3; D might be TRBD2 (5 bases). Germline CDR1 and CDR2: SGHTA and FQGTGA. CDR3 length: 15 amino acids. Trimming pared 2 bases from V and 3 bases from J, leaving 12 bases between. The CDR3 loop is CASSLERISTDTQYF. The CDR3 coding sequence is TGTGCCAGCAGCTTAGAGCGGATAAGTACAGATACGCAGTATTTT.

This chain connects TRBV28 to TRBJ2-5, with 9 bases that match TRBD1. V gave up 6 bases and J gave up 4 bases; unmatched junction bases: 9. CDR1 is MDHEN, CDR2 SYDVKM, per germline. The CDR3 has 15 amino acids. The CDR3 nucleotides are TGTGCCAGCAGCACGGGACAGGGAGGTCTAGAGACCCAGTACTTC. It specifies CASSTGQGGLETQYF. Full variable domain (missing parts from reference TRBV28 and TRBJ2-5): DVKVTQSSRYLVKRTGEKVFLECVQDMDHENMFWYRQDPGLGLRLIYFSYDVKMKEKGDIPEGYSVSREKKERFSLILESASTNQTSMYLCASSTGQGGLETQYFGPGTRLLVL.

The CDR3 nucleotides read TGCGCCAGCAGCGGCGGACAGGGTTCCTACAATGAGCAGTTCTTC. This codes for CASSGGQGSYNEQFF. V gene TRBV5-1 combines with J gene TRBJ2-1; 8 nucleotides line up with TRBD1. V shed 4 bases, J shed 1 base, and the junction held 4 bases outside the gene matches. CDR3 length equals 15 residues. Germline V lookup: CDR1 SGHRS, CDR2 YFSETQ.